The rows below give T cell receptor beta chains drawn from one sample of a study of beta chain features in type 1 diabetes. Generated by immunoSEQ multiplex PCR, the TCRdb table keeps only in-frame clones and is missing some. The data show approximately 400,000 clones, with approximately 15% seen just once and approximately 0.02% held by the top ten. Sequencing input: naive CD4+ T cells from blood. The source of these receptors is a woman between 18 and 30 years old in good health. Both conserved end residues are part of each CDR3. The order of the fields is V gene, J gene, clone size, D gene, CDR3 protein, CDR3 DNA. D genes are given only for firm matches. A row's size may be missing; if present it is once, few, many or a size class.

v_call: TRBV9
j_call: TRBJ2-7
clone_size: few
d_call: TRBD2
cdr3_aa: CASSISSGRVYEQYF
cdr3_nt: TGTGCCAGCAGCATTTCTAGCGGCCGCGTCTACGAGCAGTACTTC

v_call: TRBV4-2
j_call: TRBJ1-2
clone_size: .
d_call: TRBD1
cdr3_aa: CASSPTRTGGRGYTF
cdr3_nt: TGTGCCAGCAGCCCCACCCGGACAGGGGGACGAGGCTACACCTTC

v_call: TRBV9
j_call: TRBJ1-5
clone_size: few
d_call: .
cdr3_aa: CASSAGVVSNQPQHF
cdr3_nt: TGTGCCAGCAGTGCAGGGGTGGTTAGCAATCAGCCCCAGCATTTT

v_call: TRBV19
j_call: TRBJ2-6
clone_size: few
d_call: .
cdr3_aa: CASRTRQGAPSGANVLTF
cdr3_nt: TGTGCCAGTAGGACCCGGCAAGGGGCGCCCTCTGGGGCCAACGTCCTGACTTTC

v_call: TRBV9
j_call: TRBJ2-1
clone_size: few
d_call: TRBD2
cdr3_aa: CASSVAGTTSYNEQFF
cdr3_nt: TGTGCCAGCAGCGTAGCCGGGACTACAAGCTACAATGAGCAGTTCTTC

v_call: TRBV28
j_call: TRBJ2-1
clone_size: .
d_call: TRBD2
cdr3_aa: CASSHSSGPYNEQFF
cdr3_nt: TGTGCCAGCAGTCACTCTAGCGGACCCTACAATGAGCAGTTCTTC

v_call: TRBV10-3
j_call: TRBJ2-3
clone_size: .
d_call: .
cdr3_aa: CAISESQGSTDTQYF
cdr3_nt: TGTGCCATCAGTGAGTCCCAGGGCAGCACAGATACGCAGTATTTT

v_call: TRBV19
j_call: TRBJ1-5
clone_size: few
d_call: .
cdr3_aa: CASSIVSTEVRQPQHF
cdr3_nt: TGTGCCAGTAGTATAGTCTCGACAGAGGTCCGACAGCCCCAGCATTTT

v_call: TRBV5-4
j_call: TRBJ2-1
clone_size: few
d_call: TRBD1
cdr3_aa: CASSLMQGAGEQFF
cdr3_nt: TGTGCCAGCAGCTTGATGCAGGGGGCAGGGGAACAGTTCTTC

v_call: TRBV5-4
j_call: TRBJ2-1
clone_size: few
d_call: TRBD2
cdr3_aa: CASSLAGGGSINNEQFF
cdr3_nt: TGTGCCAGCAGCTTGGCGGGAGGCGGGAGTATCAACAATGAGCAGTTCTTC

v_call: TRBV5-1
j_call: TRBJ2-2
clone_size: few
d_call: TRBD2
cdr3_aa: CASSTRTSGPTGELFF
cdr3_nt: TGCGCCAGCAGCACACGGACTAGCGGACCTACCGGGGAGCTGTTTTTT

v_call: TRBV7-9
j_call: TRBJ1-2
clone_size: few
d_call: TRBD1
cdr3_aa: CASSLGAQTGRYYGYTF
cdr3_nt: TGTGCCAGCAGCTTAGGAGCCCAGACAGGGCGCTACTATGGCTACACCTTC

v_call: TRBV19
j_call: TRBJ2-4
clone_size: few
d_call: TRBD1
cdr3_aa: CASGQGAAKNIQYF
cdr3_nt: TGTGCCAGCGGACAGGGGGCAGCCAAAAACATTCAGTACTTC

v_call: TRBV6-5
j_call: TRBJ1-2
clone_size: few
d_call: TRBD1
cdr3_aa: CASSFTTGGGGGYTF
cdr3_nt: TGTGCCAGCAGTTTCACAACAGGGGGCGGCGGTGGCTACACCTTC

v_call: TRBV7-3
j_call: TRBJ2-5
clone_size: .
d_call: TRBD1
cdr3_aa: CASSLQSGQGQETQYF
cdr3_nt: TGTGCCAGCAGCCTTCAATCGGGACAGGGCCAAGAGACCCAGTACTTC

v_call: TRBV4-1
j_call: TRBJ2-3
clone_size: few
d_call: .
cdr3_aa: CASSLGGQPNTDTQYF
cdr3_nt: TGCGCCAGCAGCCTAGGCGGCCAGCCGAACACAGATACGCAGTATTTT

v_call: TRBV4-2
j_call: TRBJ2-5
clone_size: .
d_call: .
cdr3_aa: CASSQEGASRETQYF
cdr3_nt: TGTGCCAGCAGCCAAGAAGGAGCATCACGAGAGACCCAGTACTTC

v_call: TRBV18
j_call: TRBJ1-1
clone_size: .
d_call: .
cdr3_aa: CASSPGQGREAFF
cdr3_nt: TGTGCCAGCTCACCTGGGCAGGGGCGTGAAGCTTTCTTT

v_call: TRBV29-1
j_call: TRBJ2-7
clone_size: .
d_call: .
cdr3_aa: CSVEDRVRYF
cdr3_nt: TGCAGCGTTGAAGACAGGGTTAGGTACTTC

v_call: TRBV7-9
j_call: TRBJ2-5
clone_size: few
d_call: .
cdr3_aa: CASGGLTGETQYF
cdr3_nt: TGTGCCAGCGGAGGATTAACGGGGGAGACCCAGTACTTC

v_call: TRBV30
j_call: TRBJ2-7
clone_size: few
d_call: TRBD1
cdr3_aa: CAWSVQGAGEQYF
cdr3_nt: TGTGCCTGGAGTGTACAGGGGGCGGGGGAGCAGTACTTC

v_call: TRBV18
j_call: TRBJ2-3
clone_size: .
d_call: TRBD1
cdr3_aa: CASSPQGLRDRVTDTQYF
cdr3_nt: TGTGCCAGCTCACCACAAGGTTTACGGGACAGAGTAACAGATACGCAGTATTTT

v_call: TRBV7-9
j_call: TRBJ2-1
clone_size: few
d_call: .
cdr3_aa: CASSLMTETYNEQFF
cdr3_nt: TGTGCCAGCAGCTTAATGACGGAGACGTACAATGAGCAGTTCTTC

v_call: TRBV25-1
j_call: TRBJ1-2
clone_size: once
d_call: .
cdr3_aa: CASSEYAGSSGYTF
cdr3_nt: TGTGCCAGCAGTGAATATGCCGGGTCGAGCGGCTACACCTTC

v_call: TRBV7-2
j_call: TRBJ2-3
clone_size: .
d_call: .
cdr3_aa: CASSSRNTDTQYF
cdr3_nt: TGTGCCAGCAGCTCCCGTAACACAGATACGCAGTATTTT

v_call: TRBV28
j_call: TRBJ2-7
clone_size: few
d_call: TRBD2
cdr3_aa: CASSSGTSDSYEQYF
cdr3_nt: TGTGCCAGCAGTTCTGGGACTAGCGACTCCTACGAGCAGTACTTC

v_call: TRBV19
j_call: TRBJ1-5
clone_size: .
d_call: .
cdr3_aa: CASSIDGGATMWPQHF
cdr3_nt: TGTGCCAGTAGTATAGATGGGGGGGCGACCATGTGGCCCCAGCATTTT